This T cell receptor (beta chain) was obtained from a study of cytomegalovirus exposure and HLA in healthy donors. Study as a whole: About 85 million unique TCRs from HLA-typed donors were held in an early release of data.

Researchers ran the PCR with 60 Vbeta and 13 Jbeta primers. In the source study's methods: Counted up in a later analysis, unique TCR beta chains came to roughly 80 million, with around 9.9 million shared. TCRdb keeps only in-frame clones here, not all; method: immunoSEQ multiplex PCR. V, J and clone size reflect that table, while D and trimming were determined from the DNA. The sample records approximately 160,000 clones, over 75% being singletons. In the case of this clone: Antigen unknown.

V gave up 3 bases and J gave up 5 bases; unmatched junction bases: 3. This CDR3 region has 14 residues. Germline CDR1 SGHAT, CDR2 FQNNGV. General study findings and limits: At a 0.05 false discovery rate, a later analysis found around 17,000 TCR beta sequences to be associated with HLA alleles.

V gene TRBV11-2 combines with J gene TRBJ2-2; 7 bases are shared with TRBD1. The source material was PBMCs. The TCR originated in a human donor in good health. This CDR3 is CASSFDRVTGELFF. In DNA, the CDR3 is TGTGCCAGCAGCTTTGACAGGGTGACCGGGGAGCTGTTTTTT. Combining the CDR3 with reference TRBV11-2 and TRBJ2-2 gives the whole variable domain EAGVAQSPRYKIIEKRQSVAFWCNPISGHATLYWYQQILGQGPKLLIQFQNNGVVDDSQLPKDRFSAERLKGVDSTLKIQPAKLEDSAVYLCASSFDRVTGELFFGEGSRLTVL.